The 31 T cell receptor beta chains listed next were all sequenced from one sample in a study of OX40 agonist ivuxolimab in advanced cancers. The protocol was immunoSEQ multiplex PCR, while the TCRdb copy is restricted to in-frame clones and leaves out a portion. The sample consists of roughly 48,000 clones, 75% to 85% of them appearing once. The sample here was CD4+ or CD8+ T cells sorted from blood, taken in a trial of the OX40 agonist ivuxolimab. All receptors come from an adult with an advanced solid tumor such as melanoma, head and neck, liver or kidney cancer.

V usage is TRBV20-1 and J usage is TRBJ1-1; D is unclear. Germline-derived CDR1 and CDR2 are DFQATT and SNEGSKA (reference sequence). V gave up 5 bases and J gave up 7 bases, with 11 bases separating them. This CDR3 has 11 residues. The CDR3 region has the DNA TGCAGTGCTGCCCCCTACTTTGAAGCTTTCTTT. Protein product: CSAAPYFEAFF.

The sample holds one count of this clone. This chain joins TRBV6-5 and TRBJ2-5; 9 nucleotides agree with TRBD1. Per germline, CDR1 MNHEY and CDR2 SVGAGI. The CDR3 loop spans 14 amino acids. With V trimmed by 6 bases and J by 5 bases, 7 bases remained unmatched. As DNA, the CDR3 is TGTGCCAGCAGGAGGACAGGGGACGTGGAGACCCAGTACTTC. Its protein product is CASRRTGDVETQYF.

CDR3 DNA: TGCAGCGTTGGGGGGAATAGCAATCAGCCCCAGCATTTT. As protein: CSVGGNSNQPQHF. The rearrangement links TRBV29-1 to TRBJ1-5, with D perhaps matching TRBD1 (5 bases). CDR1 and CDR2 from the germline V gene are SQVTM and ANQGSEA. This CDR3 has 13 amino acids. V was clipped by 4 bases and J by 0 bases, with 7 bases between them.

This chain links TRBV7-2 with TRBJ1-1, with D unresolved. The CDR3 contains 15 residues. CDR1 is SGHTA, CDR2 FQGNSA, per germline. V dropped 3 bases and J dropped 3 bases, with 14 bases sitting between them. DNA of the CDR3: TGTGCCAGCAGCTTGGACTTTGAGCGTTACACTGAAGCTTTCTTT. Translated, it gives CASSLDFERYTEAFF.

This clone was picked up one time. The chain joins TRBV19 to TRBJ1-4; 7 bases line up with TRBD1. From germline, CDR1 is LNHDA and CDR2 SQIVND (reference sequence). Losses at the gene ends were 4 bases for V and 0 bases for J; bases not matched to a gene: 11. The CDR3 loop spans 18 amino acids. The CDR3, as DNA: TGTGCCAGTAGTACCCGGGGACAGACAACAGCAACTAATGAAAAACTGTTTTTT. Protein product: CASSTRGQTTATNEKLFF.

The V and J genes are TRBV18 and TRBJ2-3; 10 bases match TRBD2. V was pared by 6 bases and J by 0 bases, with 9 bases of the junction left unmatched. Germline values: CDR1 KGHSH, CDR2 LQKENI. There are 17 residues in the CDR3. The CDR3 DNA follows: TGTGCCAGCTCTCCTCTAGCGGGGGCCTCTAGCACAGATACGCAGTATTTT. Translated: CASSPLAGASSTDTQYF.

The J gene is TRBJ1-6, the V gene TRBV18; D perhaps matches TRBD1 (6 bases). From germline, CDR1 is KGHSH and CDR2 LQKENI. CDR3 length: 14 amino acids. V gave up 3 bases and J gave up 7 bases, with 10 bases separating them. The CDR3 loop is CASSPAGDNSPLHF. In DNA form, the CDR3 reads TGTGCCAGCTCACCGGCAGGGGACAATTCACCCCTCCACTTT.

The chain carries TRBV18 and TRBJ2-3; either TRBD1 or TRBD2 may supply D (5 bases each). Germline assignment: CDR1 KGHSH and CDR2 LQKENI. The V and J ends lost 0 bases and 1 base respectively, with 8 bases between them. CDR3 length equals 15 residues. CDR3 nucleotide sequence: TGTGCCAGCTCACCACCCGGGACGGGCACAGATACGCAGTATTTT. Its translation is CASSPPGTGTDTQYF.

This chain connects TRBV7-6 to TRBJ2-1, with D unclear. There are 15 residues in the CDR3. Germline lookup yields CDR1 SGHVS and CDR2 FNYEAQ. The V gene lost 1 base and the J gene lost 1 base, with 8 bases spanning the gap. The CDR3 DNA follows: TGTGCCAGCAGCTTAGGTGGTTTATCCTACAATGAGCAGTTCTTC. As protein: CASSLGGLSYNEQFF.

The genes are TRBV7-2 and TRBJ2-7; 7 bases match TRBD1. V shed 8 bases, J shed 3 bases, and the junction held 10 bases outside the gene matches. Looked up from germline, CDR1 is SGHTA and CDR2 is FQGNSA. This CDR3 spans 14 amino acids. The CDR3 DNA sequence: TGTGCCAGCGCCGCCGCTGGACAGGTCTACGAGCAGTACTTC. Protein sequence: CASAAAGQVYEQYF.

CDR3 in DNA: TGCGCCAGCAGCCTTGTAGGGCAGCAAATCGATTTAACCGAGCCCCAGCATTTT. It is translated as CASSLVGQQIDLTEPQHF. The J gene is TRBJ1-5, the V gene TRBV5-1; D remains unclear. Per germline, CDR1 SGHRS and CDR2 YFSETQ. V gave up 4 bases and J gave up 8 bases, with 28 bases separating them. The CDR3 consists of 18 residues.

The rearrangement uses TRBV4-1 and TRBJ2-7, with a weak D call TRBD2 (6 bases). Germline assignment: CDR1 MGHRA and CDR2 YSYEKL. Trimming took off 4 bases at V and 3 bases at J, with 16 bases between the two ends. CDR3 length: 15 residues. Written as DNA, the CDR3 is TGCGCCAGCAGCCGAGGGACTCTTCTTAACTACGAGCAGTACTTC. Translated, it gives CASSRGTLLNYEQYF.

The chain carries TRBV19 and TRBJ1-1; the match to TRBD1 covers 7 bases. The CDR3 covers 14 residues. V was clipped by 5 bases and J by 11 bases; unmatched bases: 14. The germline V gene has CDR1 LNHDA and CDR2 SQIVND (reference sequence). CDR3 region: CASSVRQGLFRAFF. In nucleotides, the CDR3 is TGTGCCAGTAGTGTTCGACAGGGCTTATTTAGGGCTTTCTTT.

The rearrangement joins TRBV6-9 to TRBJ2-5; perhaps TRBD2 as D (5 bases). The CDR3 is 14 amino acids. Germline V gene data show CDR1 as MNHGY and CDR2 as SVAAGI. Trimming took off 8 bases at V and 0 bases at J, with 13 bases between the two ends. As DNA, the CDR3 is TGTGCCAGCCTCCTTGGGAGATACCAAGAGACCCAGTACTTC. It specifies CASLLGRYQETQYF.

CDR3 sequence: CASSLGDPNTGELFF. CDR3 in DNA: TGTGCCAGCAGCTTGGGAGATCCGAACACCGGGGAGCTGTTTTTT. The chain combines TRBV7-9 with TRBJ2-2; D might be TRBD2 (5 bases). From germline, CDR1 is SEHNR and CDR2 FQNEAQ (reference sequence). Trimming pared 3 bases from V and 0 bases from J, leaving 8 bases between. CDR3 length: 15 residues.

Notes on this clone: The sample holds other DNA sequences that translate to the same CDR3. The chain couples TRBV5-1 to TRBJ2-2; 8 positions match TRBD1. This CDR3 contains 15 residues. With V trimmed by 0 bases and J by 3 bases, 1 base remained unmatched. Germline V CDR1 and CDR2: SGHRS, YFSETQ. In DNA, the CDR3 is TGCGCCAGCAGCTTGGTGACAGGGGACACCGGGGAGCTGTTTTTT. Its translation is CASSLVTGDTGELFF.

J is TRBJ1-2 and V is TRBV5-6; 7 nucleotides agree with TRBD1. The CDR3 has 15 amino acids. J gave up 2 bases and V 0 bases, and 4 bases lay outside the gene matches. CDR1 and CDR2 from the germline V gene are SGHDT and YYEEEE. The CDR3 is CASSLGLQGNYGYTF. CDR3 bases: TGTGCCAGCAGCTTGGGGTTACAGGGGAACTATGGCTACACCTTC.

This rearrangement joins TRBV19 to TRBJ2-2; D ambiguous. The CDR3 runs 14 residues. V lost 6 bases and J 8 bases, leaving 16 bases between the germline ends. Germline V gene data show CDR1 as LNHDA and CDR2 as SQIVND (reference sequence). CDR3 amino acids: CASSPATSRGELFF. CDR3 nucleotide sequence: TGTGCCAGTAGCCCCGCAACCAGTAGAGGGGAGCTGTTTTTT.

The rearrangement joins TRBV7-8 to TRBJ1-5; 7 bases fit TRBD1. Germline trimming cut 5 bases from V and 0 bases from J; bases unmatched to any gene: 4. CDR1 is SGHVS and CDR2 is FQNEAQ in the germline V gene. The CDR3 spans 15 residues. The CDR3 sequence: CASSRDSYSNQPQHF. The CDR3 region has the DNA TGTGCCAGCAGCCGGGACAGTTATAGCAATCAGCCCCAGCATTTT. The whole variable domain, remainder taken from reference TRBV7-8 and TRBJ1-5, is GAGVSQSPRYKVAKRGQDVALRCDPISGHVSLFWYQQALGQGPEFLTYFQNEAQLDKSGLPSDRFFAERPEGSVSTLKIQRTQQEDSAVYLCASSRDSYSNQPQHFGDGTRLSIL.

The chain uses TRBV5-1 and TRBJ2-2; D call uncertain. Germline CDR1 SGHRS, CDR2 YFSETQ. V lost 2 bases to trimming and J lost 4 bases, with 12 bases between them. This CDR3 has 15 residues. Here the CDR3 DNA reads TGCGCCAGCAGCTTAGATTCGGACCCCACCGGGGAGCTGTTTTTT. Translated: CASSLDSDPTGELFF.

The chain is built from TRBV7-2 and TRBJ2-1, with no clear D. The CDR3 extends over 14 amino acids. The V end was cut by 5 bases, the J end by 1 base, with 9 bases between. Germline loops: CDR1 SGHTA, CDR2 FQGNSA. CDR3 sequence: CASSRINSYNEQFF. CDR3 DNA: TGTGCCAGCAGCCGGATCAATTCCTACAATGAGCAGTTCTTC.

The chain carries TRBV19 and TRBJ1-4; D may be TRBD1 (6 bases). Per the germline V gene, CDR1 is LNHDA and CDR2 is SQIVND (reference sequence). The V and J ends lost 5 bases and 4 bases respectively, with 8 bases between them. CDR3 length: 13 residues. The CDR3 DNA sequence: TGTGCCAGTAGTTACAGGGATAATGAAAAACTGTTTTTT. Translated: CASSYRDNEKLFF.

This clone is a singleton in its sample. This chain links TRBV5-1 with TRBJ2-5; TRBD1 matches at 8 bases. V lost 0 bases to trimming and J lost 5 bases; unmatched junction nucleotides: 9. From germline, CDR1 is SGHRS and CDR2 YFSETQ. The CDR3 has 16 residues. CDR3: CASSLDGQGRVETQYF. The CDR3 DNA sequence: TGCGCCAGCAGCTTGGATGGACAGGGACGGGTTGAGACCCAGTACTTC.

The rearrangement joins TRBV18 to TRBJ1-5; 9 bases are a match to TRBD1. The CDR3 is 14 residues long. Per germline, CDR1 KGHSH and CDR2 LQKENI. Trimming at V came to 5 bases and at J to 5 bases, leaving 4 bases not matched to a gene. In nucleotides, the CDR3 is TGTGCCAGCTCAGGGGGACAGGGAGATCAGCCCCAGCATTTT. Amino acid sequence: CASSGGQGDQPQHF. The complete variable domain, with remaining parts taken from reference TRBV18 and TRBJ1-5, reads NAGVMQNPRHLVRRRGQEARLRCSPMKGHSHVYWYRQLPEEGLKFMVYLQKENIIDESGMPKERFSAEFPKEGPSILRIQQVVRGDSAAYFCASSGGQGDQPQHFGDGTRLSIL.

CDR3 DNA sequence: TGTGCCAGCAGCCCGCGGACAGGGGGGACACCCTTCACAGATACGCAGTATTTT. Its protein product is CASSPRTGGTPFTDTQYF. J is TRBJ2-3 and V is TRBV9; 10 bases are a match to TRBD1. V lost 4 bases, J lost 2 bases, and 13 bases stayed unmatched. The length of the CDR3 is 18 residues. Germline V gives CDR1 SGDLS, CDR2 YYNGEE.

V is TRBV11-2 and J is TRBJ2-5; the match to TRBD2 covers 15 bases. The trim removed 5 bases at V and 4 bases at J, leaving 5 bases unmatched. CDR1 is SGHAT, CDR2 FQNNGV, per germline. There are 16 residues in the CDR3. The CDR3 spells CASSPAGLAGGETQYF. CDR3 bases: TGTGCCAGCAGCCCGGCGGGACTAGCGGGGGGAGAGACCCAGTACTTC.

This rearrangement joins TRBV7-2 to TRBJ2-3, with D perhaps TRBD2 (5 bases). This CDR3 comprises 13 residues. V was pared by 4 bases and J by 7 bases, with 12 bases between. Germline V lookup: CDR1 SGHTA, CDR2 FQGNSA. The CDR3 loop is CASSSAGGYTQYF. In nucleotides, the CDR3 is TGTGCCAGCAGCTCGGCGGGCGGGTATACGCAGTATTTT.

This sequence joins TRBV5-4 and TRBJ2-7; 7 nucleotides align to TRBD1. Germline CDR1 SGHNT, CDR2 YYREEE (reference sequence). The V gene end was trimmed by 4 bases and the J gene end by 0 bases; junction bases not matched to a gene: 10. The CDR3 is 16 amino acids. In nucleotides, the CDR3 is TGTGCCAGCAGCGGGGGTTGGGGACAGAGCTCCTACGAGCAGTACTTC. This gives the protein CASSGGWGQSSYEQYF.

This rearrangement joins TRBV5-6 to TRBJ1-1; D may be TRBD1 (5 bases). Germline-derived CDR1 and CDR2 are SGHDT and YYEEEE. This CDR3 is 14 amino acids long. V was pared by 1 base and J by 4 bases, with 11 bases between. This chain's CDR3 is CASSLIGGGTEAFF. CDR3 nucleotide sequence: TGTGCCAGCAGCTTGATTGGTGGGGGCACTGAAGCTTTCTTT.

The gene calls are TRBV5-5 and TRBJ2-5, with 10 bases matching TRBD2. This CDR3 region has 15 residues. Germline values: CDR1 SGHKS, CDR2 YYEKEE (reference sequence). Trimming cost V 4 bases and J 5 bases; bases outside gene matches: 8. CDR3 region: CASSKTSGVGETQYF. CDR3 in DNA: TGTGCCAGCAGCAAAACTAGCGGGGTTGGGGAGACCCAGTACTTC.

The rearrangement links TRBV4-2 to TRBJ2-7; 10 nucleotides match TRBD1. The CDR3 extends over 17 amino acids. CDR1 and CDR2 (germline): LGHNA, YNFKEQ. After removal of 4 bases from V and 4 bases from J, the junction contained 13 bases not matched to a gene. The CDR3 DNA reads TGTGCCAGCAGCCGATCGCGTTGGAGGACAGGGGGGTACGAGCAGTACTTC. Translation gives CASSRSRWRTGGYEQYF.